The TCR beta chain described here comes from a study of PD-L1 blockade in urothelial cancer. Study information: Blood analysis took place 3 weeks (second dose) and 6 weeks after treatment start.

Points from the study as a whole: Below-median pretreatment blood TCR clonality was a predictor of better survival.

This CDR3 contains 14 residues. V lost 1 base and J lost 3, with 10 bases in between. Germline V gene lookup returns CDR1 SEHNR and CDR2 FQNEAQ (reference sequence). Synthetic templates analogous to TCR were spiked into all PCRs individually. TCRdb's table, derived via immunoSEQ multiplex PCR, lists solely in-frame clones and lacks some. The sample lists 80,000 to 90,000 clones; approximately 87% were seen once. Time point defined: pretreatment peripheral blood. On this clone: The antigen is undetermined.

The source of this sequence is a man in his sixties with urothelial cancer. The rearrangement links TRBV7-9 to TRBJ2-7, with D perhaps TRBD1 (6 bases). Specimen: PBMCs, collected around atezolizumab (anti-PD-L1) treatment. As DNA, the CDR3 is TGTGCCAGCAGCTTAGAAGGGGGTCACTACGAGCAGTACTTC. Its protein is CASSLEGGHYEQYF.